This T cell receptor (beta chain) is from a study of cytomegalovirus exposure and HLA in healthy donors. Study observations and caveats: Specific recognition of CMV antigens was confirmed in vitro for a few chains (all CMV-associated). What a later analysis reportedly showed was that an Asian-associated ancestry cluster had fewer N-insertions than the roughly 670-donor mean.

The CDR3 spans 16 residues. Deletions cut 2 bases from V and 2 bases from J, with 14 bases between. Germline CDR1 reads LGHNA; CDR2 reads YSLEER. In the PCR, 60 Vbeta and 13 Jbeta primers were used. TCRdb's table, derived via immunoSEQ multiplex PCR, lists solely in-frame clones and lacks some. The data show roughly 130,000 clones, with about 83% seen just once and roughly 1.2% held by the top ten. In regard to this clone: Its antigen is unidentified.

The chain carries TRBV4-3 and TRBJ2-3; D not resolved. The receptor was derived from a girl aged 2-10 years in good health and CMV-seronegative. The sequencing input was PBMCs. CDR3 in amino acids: CASSQIPRTITDTQYF. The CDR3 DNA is TGCGCCAGCAGCCAAATTCCTAGAACAATCACAGATACGCAGTATTTT.